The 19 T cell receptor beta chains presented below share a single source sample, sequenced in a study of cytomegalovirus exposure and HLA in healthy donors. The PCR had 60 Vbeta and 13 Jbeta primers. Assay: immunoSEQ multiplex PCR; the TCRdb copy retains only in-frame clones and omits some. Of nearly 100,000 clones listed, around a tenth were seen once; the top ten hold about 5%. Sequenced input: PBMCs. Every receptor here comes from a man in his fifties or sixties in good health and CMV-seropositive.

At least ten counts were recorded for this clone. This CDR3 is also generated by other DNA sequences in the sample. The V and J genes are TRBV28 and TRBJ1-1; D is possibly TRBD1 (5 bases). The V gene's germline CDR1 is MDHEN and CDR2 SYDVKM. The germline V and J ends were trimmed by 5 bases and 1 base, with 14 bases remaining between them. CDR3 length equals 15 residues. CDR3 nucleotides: TGTGCCAGCAGTCCGTCAGGGAGGGGGAACACTGAAGCTTTCTTT. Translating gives CASSPSGRGNTEAFF.

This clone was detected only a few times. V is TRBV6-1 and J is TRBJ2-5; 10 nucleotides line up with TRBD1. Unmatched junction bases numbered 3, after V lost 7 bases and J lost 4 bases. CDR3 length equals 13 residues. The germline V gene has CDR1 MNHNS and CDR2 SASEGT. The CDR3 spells CASTRDRGETQYF. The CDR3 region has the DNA TGTGCCAGCACCAGGGACAGGGGAGAGACCCAGTACTTC.

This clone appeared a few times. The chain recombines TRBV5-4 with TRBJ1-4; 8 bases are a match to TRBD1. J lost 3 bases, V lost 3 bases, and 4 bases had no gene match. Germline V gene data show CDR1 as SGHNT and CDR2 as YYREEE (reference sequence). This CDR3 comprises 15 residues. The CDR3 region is CASSSGGAPNEKLFF. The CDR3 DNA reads TGTGCCAGCAGCTCAGGGGGCGCTCCTAATGAAAAACTGTTTTTT.

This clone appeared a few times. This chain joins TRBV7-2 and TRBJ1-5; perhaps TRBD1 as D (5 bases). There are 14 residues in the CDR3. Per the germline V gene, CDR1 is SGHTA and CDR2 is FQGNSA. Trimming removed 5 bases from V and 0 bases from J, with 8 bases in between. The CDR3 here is CASSAGGSNQPQHF. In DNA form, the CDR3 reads TGTGCCAGCAGCGCCGGGGGTAGCAATCAGCCCCAGCATTTT.

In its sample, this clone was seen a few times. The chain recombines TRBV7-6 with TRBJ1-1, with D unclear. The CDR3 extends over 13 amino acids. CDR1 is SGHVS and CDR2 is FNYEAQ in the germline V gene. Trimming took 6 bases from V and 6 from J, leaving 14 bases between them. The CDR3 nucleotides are TGTGCCAGCAGTTTACCGGAGGGTTCTGAAGCTTTCTTT. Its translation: CASSLPEGSEAFF.

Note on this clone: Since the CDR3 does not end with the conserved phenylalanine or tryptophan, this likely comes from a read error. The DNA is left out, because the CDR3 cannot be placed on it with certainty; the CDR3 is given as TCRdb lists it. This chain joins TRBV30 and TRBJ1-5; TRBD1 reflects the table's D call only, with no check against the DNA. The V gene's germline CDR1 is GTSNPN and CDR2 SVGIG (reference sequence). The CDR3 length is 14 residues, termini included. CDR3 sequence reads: CAWRATGANQPKHL.

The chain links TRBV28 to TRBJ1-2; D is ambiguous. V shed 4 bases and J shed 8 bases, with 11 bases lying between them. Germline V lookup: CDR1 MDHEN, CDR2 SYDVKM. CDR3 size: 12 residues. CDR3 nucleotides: TGTGCCAGCAGTTCCCGCTTTGGCGGCTACACCTTC. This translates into CASSSRFGGYTF.

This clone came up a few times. In DNA, the CDR3 is TGTGCCAGCAGCAAGGGACAGGGGAACTATGGCTACACCTTC. Protein: CASSKGQGNYGYTF. The chain couples TRBV5-4 to TRBJ1-2; 10 positions agree with TRBD1. Germline V gives CDR1 SGHNT, CDR2 YYREEE (reference sequence). V shed 4 bases and J 2 bases; nucleotides not matched to a gene: 2. This CDR3 region has 14 residues. Drawing the rest from reference TRBV5-4 and TRBJ1-2, the complete variable domain is ETGVTQSPTHLIKTRGQQVTLRCSSQSGHNTVSWYQQALGQGPQFIFQYYREEENGRGNFPPRFSGLQFPNYSSELNVNALELDDSALYLCASSKGQGNYGYTFGSGTRLTVV.

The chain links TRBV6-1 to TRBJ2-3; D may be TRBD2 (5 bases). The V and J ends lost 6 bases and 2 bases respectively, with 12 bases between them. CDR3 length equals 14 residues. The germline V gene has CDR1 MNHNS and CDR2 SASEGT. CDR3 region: CASSHGMNTDTQYF. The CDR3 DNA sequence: TGTGCCAGCAGCCACGGGATGAACACAGATACGCAGTATTTT.

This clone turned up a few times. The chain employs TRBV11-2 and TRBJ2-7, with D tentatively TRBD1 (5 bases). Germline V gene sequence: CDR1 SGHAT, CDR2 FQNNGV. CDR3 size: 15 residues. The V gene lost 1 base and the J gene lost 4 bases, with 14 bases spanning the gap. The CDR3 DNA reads TGTGCCAGCAGCTTAGGTGCAGGGCCCCGATACGAGCAGTACTTC. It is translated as CASSLGAGPRYEQYF.

The CDR3 loop is CATSSDPSYNEQFF. CDR3 nucleotides: TGTGCCACGTCTAGCGACCCCTCCTACAATGAGCAGTTCTTC. This chain joins TRBV27 and TRBJ2-1; possible D gene TRBD2, 6 bases. The CDR3 spans 14 residues. Trimming pared 10 bases from V and 0 bases from J, leaving 13 bases between. The V gene's germline CDR1 is MNHEY and CDR2 SMNVEV (reference sequence).

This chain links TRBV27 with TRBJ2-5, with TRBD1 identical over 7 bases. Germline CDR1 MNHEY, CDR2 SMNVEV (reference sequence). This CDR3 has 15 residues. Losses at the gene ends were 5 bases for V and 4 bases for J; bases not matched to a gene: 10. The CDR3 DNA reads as TGTGCCAGCAGTATCCGACAGGGTCCCGGAGAGACCCAGTACTTC. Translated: CASSIRQGPGETQYF.

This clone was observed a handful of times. This chain's CDR3 is CASSLQVQDSYEQYF. The DNA of the CDR3 is TGTGCCAGCAGTTTGCAGGTACAGGACTCCTACGAGCAGTACTTC. The chain is built from TRBV28 and TRBJ2-7; D is possibly TRBD1 (5 bases). The CDR3 is 15 amino acids. The ends were cut back, 3 bases at V and 0 bases at J, with 12 bases in the middle. In germline, CDR1 is MDHEN, CDR2 SYDVKM. The variable domain in full, with the rest retrieved from reference TRBV28 and TRBJ2-7, is DVKVTQSSRYLVKRTGEKVFLECVQDMDHENMFWYRQDPGLGLRLIYFSYDVKMKEKGDIPEGYSVSREKKERFSLILESASTNQTSMYLCASSLQVQDSYEQYFGPGTRLTVT.

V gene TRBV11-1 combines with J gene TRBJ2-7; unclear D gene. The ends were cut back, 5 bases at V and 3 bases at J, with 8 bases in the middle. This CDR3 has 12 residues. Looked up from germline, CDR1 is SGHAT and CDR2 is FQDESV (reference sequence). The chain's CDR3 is CASSITGYEQYF. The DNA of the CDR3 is TGTGCCAGCAGCATCACGGGCTACGAGCAGTACTTC. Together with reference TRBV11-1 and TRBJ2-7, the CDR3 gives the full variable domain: EAEVAQSPRYKITEKSQAVAFWCDPISGHATLYWYRQILGQGPELLVQFQDESVVDDSQLPKDRFSAERLKGVDSTLKIQPAELGDSAMYLCASSITGYEQYFGPGTRLTVT.

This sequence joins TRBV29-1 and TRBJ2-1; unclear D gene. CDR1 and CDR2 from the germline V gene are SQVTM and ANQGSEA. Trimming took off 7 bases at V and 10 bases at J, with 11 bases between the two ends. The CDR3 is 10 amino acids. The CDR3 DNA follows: TGCAGCGGGGTCAGGAAGGAGCAGTTCTTC. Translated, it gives CSGVRKEQFF.

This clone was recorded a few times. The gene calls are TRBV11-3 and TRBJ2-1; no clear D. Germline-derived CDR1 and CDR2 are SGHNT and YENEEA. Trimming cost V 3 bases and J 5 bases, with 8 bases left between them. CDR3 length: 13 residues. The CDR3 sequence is CASSFNINNEQFF. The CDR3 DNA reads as TGTGCCAGCAGCTTTAACATAAACAATGAGCAGTTCTTC.

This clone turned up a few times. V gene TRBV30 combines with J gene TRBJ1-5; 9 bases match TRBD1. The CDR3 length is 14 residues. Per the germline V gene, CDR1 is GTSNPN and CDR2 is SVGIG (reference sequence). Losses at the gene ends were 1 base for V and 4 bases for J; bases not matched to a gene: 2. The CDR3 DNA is TGTGCCTGGAGTGCGGGACAGGGTAATCAGCCCCAGCATTTT. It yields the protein CAWSAGQGNQPQHF. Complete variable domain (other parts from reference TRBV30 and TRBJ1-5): SQTIHQWPATLVQPVGSPLSLECTVEGTSNPNLYWYRQAAGRGLQLLFYSVGIGQISSEVPQNLSASRPQDRQFILSSKKLLLSDSGFYLCAWSAGQGNQPQHFGDGTRLSIL.

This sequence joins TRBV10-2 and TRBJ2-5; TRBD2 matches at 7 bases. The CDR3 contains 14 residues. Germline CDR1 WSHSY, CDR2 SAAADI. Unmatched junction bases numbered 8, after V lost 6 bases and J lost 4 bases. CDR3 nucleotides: TGCGCCAGCAGGGGGGGGACTACCGGAGAGACCCAGTACTTC. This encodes CASRGGTTGETQYF.

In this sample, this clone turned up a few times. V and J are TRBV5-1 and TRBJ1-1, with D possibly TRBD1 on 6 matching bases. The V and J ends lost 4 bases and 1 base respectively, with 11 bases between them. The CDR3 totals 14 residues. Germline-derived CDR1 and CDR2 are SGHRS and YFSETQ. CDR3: CASSTAGANTEAFF. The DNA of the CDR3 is TGCGCCAGCAGCACGGCAGGGGCGAACACTGAAGCTTTCTTT.